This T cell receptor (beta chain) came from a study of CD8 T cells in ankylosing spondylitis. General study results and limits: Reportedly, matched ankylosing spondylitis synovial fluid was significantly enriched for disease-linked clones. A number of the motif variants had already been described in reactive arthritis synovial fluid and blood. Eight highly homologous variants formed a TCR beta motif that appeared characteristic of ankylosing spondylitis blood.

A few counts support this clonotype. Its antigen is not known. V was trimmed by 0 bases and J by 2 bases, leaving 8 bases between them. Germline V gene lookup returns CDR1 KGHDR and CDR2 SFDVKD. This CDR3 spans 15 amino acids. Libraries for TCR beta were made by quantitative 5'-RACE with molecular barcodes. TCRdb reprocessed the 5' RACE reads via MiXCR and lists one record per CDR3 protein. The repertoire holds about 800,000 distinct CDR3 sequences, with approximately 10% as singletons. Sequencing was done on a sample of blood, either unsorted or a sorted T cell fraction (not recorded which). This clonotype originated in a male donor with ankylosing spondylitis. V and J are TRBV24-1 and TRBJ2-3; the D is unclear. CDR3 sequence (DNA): TGTGCCACCAGTGATTTGGTGGGGTACACAGATACGCAGTATTTT. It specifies CATSDLVGYTDTQYF.